One and the same sample provided the 13 T cell receptor beta chains below, sequenced in a study of a mutant IDH1 vaccine in newly diagnosed glioma. TCRdb's table, derived via immunoSEQ multiplex PCR, lists solely in-frame clones and lacks some. The sample shows roughly 70,000 clones, around four fifths of them seen only once. Stated time point: baseline, week 1 (first vaccination visit). Documented treatment: pre-vaccination baseline after standard-of-care therapy. The sample consisted of peripheral blood mononuclear cells (PBMCs), taken from a glioma patient treated with radiotherapy, temozolomide or both. The source is a young woman with glioma. Some clones in this sample may be carry-over from other donors' samples.

The rearrangement joins TRBV6-1 to TRBJ2-7; D call uncertain. The V gene lost 2 bases and the J gene lost 3 bases, with 14 bases spanning the gap. Germline V gene data show CDR1 as MNHNS and CDR2 as SASEGT. The CDR3 is 15 residues long. CDR3 loop: CASSEISTVGYEQYF. The CDR3 coding sequence is TGTGCCAGCAGTGAAATCTCAACGGTGGGCTACGAGCAGTACTTC.

Here the CDR3 DNA reads TGTGCGGAGTCGGGGGCTAACTATGGCTACACCTTC. The encoded protein is CAESGANYGYTF. V usage is TRBV12-2 and J usage is TRBJ1-2. TRBV12-2 is a pseudogene. This CDR3 region has 12 residues.

This clone was detected a few times. The chain joins TRBV6-4 to TRBJ2-3, with D possibly matching TRBD2 (6 bases). CDR3 length equals 13 residues. V lost 5 bases and J lost 0, with 6 bases in between. Germline CDR1 is MRHNA and CDR2 is SNTAGT. The CDR3 sequence: CASSSGSTDTQYF. For the CDR3, the DNA is TGTGCCAGCAGTAGCGGGAGCACAGATACGCAGTATTTT.

The chain couples TRBV6-6 to TRBJ1-5; possibly TRBD1 for D (5 bases). In germline, CDR1 is MNHNY, CDR2 SVGAGI (reference sequence). The CDR3 covers 14 residues. V was clipped by 6 bases and J by 2 bases, with 11 bases between them. CDR3 sequence reads: CASSSGSGNQPQHF. In nucleotides, the CDR3 is TGTGCCAGCAGCTCAGGGTCCGGCAATCAGCCCCAGCATTTT.

This sequence joins TRBV5-3 and TRBJ2-5; D might be TRBD1 or TRBD2, each matching 5 bases. TRBV5-3 is reported as an ORF; its role is uncertain. The CDR3 is 17 amino acids. Trimming stripped 1 base from V and 2 bases from J, with 18 bases between. The chain's CDR3 is CARSLFPGTMLQETQYF. The CDR3 DNA reads TGTGCCAGAAGCTTGTTTCCAGGGACGATGCTACAAGAGACCCAGTACTTC.

The chain recombines TRBV18 with TRBJ2-1, with 8 bases aligning to TRBD1. Looked up from germline, CDR1 is KGHSH and CDR2 is LQKENI. V trimming: 5 bases; J trimming: 9 bases; junction bases outside the gene matches: 6. The CDR3 has 13 amino acids. Written as DNA, the CDR3 is TGTGCCAGCTCAACTACAGGGGGAGGTGAGCAGTTCTTC. It translates to CASSTTGGGEQFF.

The V gene is TRBV9, the J gene TRBJ2-1; 9 positions match TRBD2. The length of the CDR3 is 18 residues. Germline-derived CDR1 and CDR2 are SGDLS and YYNGEE. Losses at the gene ends were 2 bases for V and 0 bases for J; bases not matched to a gene: 9. CDR3 nucleotide sequence: TGTGCCAGCAGCGTTAGGCCGACTAGCGGTGCCTCCTACAATGAGCAGTTCTTC. Encoded protein: CASSVRPTSGASYNEQFF.

The CDR3 DNA is TGTGCCAGCAGTTTATCGATCGGGGCTAACTATGGCTACACCTTC. Amino acids: CASSLSIGANYGYTF. The V call is TRBV27, the J call TRBJ1-2; D gene ambiguous. Germline loops: CDR1 MNHEY, CDR2 SMNVEV (reference sequence). The V end was cut by 0 bases, the J end by 0 bases, with 8 bases between. This CDR3 has 15 residues.

J is TRBJ1-5 and V is TRBV6-1; TRBD1 agrees at 8 bases. V lost 6 bases and J lost 7; bases outside the gene matches: 8. The CDR3 is 14 residues long. Germline lookup yields CDR1 MNHNS and CDR2 SASEGT. The CDR3 spells CASRGTGGGQPQHF. For the CDR3, the DNA is TGTGCCAGCAGAGGGACAGGAGGGGGCCAGCCCCAGCATTTT.

The chain joins TRBV19 to TRBJ2-7; D is ambiguous. V was clipped by 4 bases and J by 2 bases, with 9 bases between them. Per germline, CDR1 LNHDA and CDR2 SQIVND (reference sequence). This CDR3 region has 13 residues. The CDR3 sequence: CASSTPGAYEQYF. As DNA, the CDR3 is TGTGCCAGTAGTACCCCCGGCGCCTACGAGCAGTACTTC.

V usage is TRBV29-1 and J usage is TRBJ2-1; 10 positions match TRBD1. CDR1 and CDR2 from the germline V gene are SQVTM and ANQGSEA. CDR3 length equals 14 residues. Trimming removed 6 bases from V and 5 bases from J; junction bases left unmatched: 7. The CDR3 DNA follows: TGCAGCGTAGTCCCGGGACAGGGGAACAATGAGCAGTTCTTC. Residues: CSVVPGQGNNEQFF.

The chain uses TRBV11-3 and TRBJ2-7; 7 nucleotides line up with TRBD2. V lost 4 bases to trimming and J lost 4 bases; unmatched junction nucleotides: 7. From germline, CDR1 is SGHNT and CDR2 YENEEA. The CDR3 contains 14 residues. CDR3 residues: CASSSLAPTYEQYF. The DNA for the CDR3 is TGTGCCAGCAGCTCACTAGCGCCGACTTACGAGCAGTACTTC.

The V and J genes are TRBV5-6 and TRBJ1-4, with D tentatively TRBD1 (5 bases). The CDR3 has 15 residues. V was shortened by 4 bases and J by 3 bases, with 13 bases between the two germline ends. The germline CDR1 and CDR2 sequences are SGHDT and YYEEEE. The CDR3 sequence is CASSRKGAPNEKLFF. DNA of the CDR3: TGTGCCAGCAGCCGGAAAGGGGCACCTAATGAAAAACTGTTTTTT.